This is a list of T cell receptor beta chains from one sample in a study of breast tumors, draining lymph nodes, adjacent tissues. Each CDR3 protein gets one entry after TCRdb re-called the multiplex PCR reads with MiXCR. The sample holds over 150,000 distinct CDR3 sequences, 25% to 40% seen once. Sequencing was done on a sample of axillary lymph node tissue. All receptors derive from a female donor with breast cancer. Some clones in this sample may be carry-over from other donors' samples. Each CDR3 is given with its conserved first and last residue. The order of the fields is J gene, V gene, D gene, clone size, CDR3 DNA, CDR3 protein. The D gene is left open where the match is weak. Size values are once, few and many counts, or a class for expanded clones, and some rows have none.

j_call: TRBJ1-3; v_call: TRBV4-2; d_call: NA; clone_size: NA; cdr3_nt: TGTGCCAGCAGCCAAGATCGGGCAGGGAAGGGCTACACCATATATTTT; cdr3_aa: CASSQDRAGKGYTIYF
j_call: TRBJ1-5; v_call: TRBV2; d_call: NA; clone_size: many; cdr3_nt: TGTGCCAGCAGTGAATACGGGGCCAGCAATCAGCCCCAGCATTTT; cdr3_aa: CASSEYGASNQPQHF
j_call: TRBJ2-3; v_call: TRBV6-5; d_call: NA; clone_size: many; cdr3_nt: TGTGCCAGCAGTTACTCGAGTCGCCGGGATGGCACAGATACGCAGTATTTT; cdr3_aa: CASSYSSRRDGTDTQYF
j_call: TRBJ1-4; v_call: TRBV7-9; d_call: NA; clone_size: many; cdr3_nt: TGTGCCAGCGCCGTAGGGGCGCGAGGTGAAAAACTGTTTTTT; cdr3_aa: CASAVGARGEKLFF
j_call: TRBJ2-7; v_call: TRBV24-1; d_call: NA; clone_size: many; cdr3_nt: TGTGCCACCTACAGGAGCTACGAGCAGTACTTC; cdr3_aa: CATYRSYEQYF
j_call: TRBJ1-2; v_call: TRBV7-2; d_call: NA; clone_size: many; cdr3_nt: TGTGCCAGCAGCTTACCTTTGGGGGGCCCTAAGGATGGCTACACCTTC; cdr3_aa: CASSLPLGGPKDGYTF
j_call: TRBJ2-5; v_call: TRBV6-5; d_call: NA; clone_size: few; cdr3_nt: TGTGCCAGCAGTCACTCGGTTAGCGTGGAGACCCAGTACTTC; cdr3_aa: CASSHSVSVETQYF
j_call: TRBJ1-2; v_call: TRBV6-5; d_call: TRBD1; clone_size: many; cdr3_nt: TGTGCCAGCAGTTCGTCGACAGGGGACTATGGCTACACCTTC; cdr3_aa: CASSSSTGDYGYTF
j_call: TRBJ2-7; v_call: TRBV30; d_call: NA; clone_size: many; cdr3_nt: TGTGCCTGGATGGCAGGCAACTACGAGCAGTACTTC; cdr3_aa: CAWMAGNYEQYF
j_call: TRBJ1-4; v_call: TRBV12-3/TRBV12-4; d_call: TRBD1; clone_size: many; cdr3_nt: TGTGCCAGCAGTCTGACAGGGCTTCGTGAAAAACTGTTTTTT; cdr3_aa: CASSLTGLREKLFF
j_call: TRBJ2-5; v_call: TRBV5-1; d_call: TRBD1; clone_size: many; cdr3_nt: TGCGCCAGCAGCTTTGACAGGGGGCGCGCGGAGACCCAGTACTTC; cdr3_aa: CASSFDRGRAETQYF
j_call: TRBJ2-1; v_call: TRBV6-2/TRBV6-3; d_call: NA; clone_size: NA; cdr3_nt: TGTGCCAGCAGTTACCTGCACAATGAGCAGTTCTTC; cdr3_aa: CASSYLHNEQFF
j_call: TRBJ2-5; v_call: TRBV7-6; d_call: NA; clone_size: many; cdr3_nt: TGTGCCAGCAGCTTAGCTTTCCAAGAGACCCAGTACTTC; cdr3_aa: CASSLAFQETQYF
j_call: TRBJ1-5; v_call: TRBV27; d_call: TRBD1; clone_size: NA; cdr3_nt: TGTGCCAGCAGGACAGGGGTTTCACGCAATCAGCCCCGGCATTTT; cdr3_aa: CASRTGVSRNQPRHF
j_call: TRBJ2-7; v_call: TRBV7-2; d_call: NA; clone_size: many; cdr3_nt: TGTGCCAGCAGCGTATCCGGACAGCGCTCCTACGAGCAGTACTTC; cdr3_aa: CASSVSGQRSYEQYF
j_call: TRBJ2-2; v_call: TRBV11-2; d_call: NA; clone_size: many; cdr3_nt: TGTGCCAGCAGCACTCTAGCGTACACGAACACCGGGGAGCTGTTTTTT; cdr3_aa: CASSTLAYTNTGELFF
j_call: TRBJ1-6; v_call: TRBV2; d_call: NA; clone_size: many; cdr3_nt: TGTGCCAGCAGTGATAGGAGGGTGGGTTTGACACCCCTCCACTTT; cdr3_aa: CASSDRRVGLTPLHF
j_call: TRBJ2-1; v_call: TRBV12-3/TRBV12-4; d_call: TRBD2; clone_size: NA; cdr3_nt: TGTGCCAGCAGTTTCGGCGGGAGACTCTCCTACAATGAGCAGTTCTTC; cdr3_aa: CASSFGGRLSYNEQFF
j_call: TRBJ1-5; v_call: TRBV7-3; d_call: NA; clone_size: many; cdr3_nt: TGTGCCAGCAGCCAGACAGCGGGTGATCAGCCCCAGCATTTT; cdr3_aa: CASSQTAGDQPQHF
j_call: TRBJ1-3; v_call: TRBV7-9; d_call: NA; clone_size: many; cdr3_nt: TGTGCCAGCGGTCATCCGGGCCTGAGCTCTGGAAACACCATATATTTT; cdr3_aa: CASGHPGLSSGNTIYF
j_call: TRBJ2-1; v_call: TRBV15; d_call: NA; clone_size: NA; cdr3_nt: TGTGCCACCAGCAGCGCAATTGACAATGAGCAGTTCTTC; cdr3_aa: CATSSAIDNEQFF
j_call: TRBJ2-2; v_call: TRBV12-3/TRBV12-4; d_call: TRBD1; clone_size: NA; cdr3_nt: TGTGCCAGCAGTTGTCGCCCCGGACAGGTACCGAACACCGGGGAGCTGTTTTTT; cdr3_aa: CASSCRPGQVPNTGELFF